This T cell receptor beta chain was sequenced for a study of T cell responses to AZD1222 COVID-19 vaccine. Assay: immunoSEQ multiplex PCR; the TCRdb copy retains only in-frame clones and omits some. The sample includes 180,000 or so clones, 85% to 90% of them seen just once. A note on this clone: Its antigen is unknown.

General study findings and limits: Rises in breadth and depth of Spike-specific TCRs came after two AZD1222 doses. Along spike, vaccine-associated CD4 TCRs were found throughout, with dominance at 160-218 and 743-854. In the spike-specific TCR repertoire, nearly half reportedly target unmutated variant regions. After the peak T cell response, and only then, were repertoires sampled.

Germline-derived CDR1 and CDR2 are SGHDN and FVKESK. V shed 4 bases and J shed 7 bases, with 19 bases lying between them. This CDR3 contains 15 residues. The receptor was derived from an adult in good health. Material: peripheral blood, obtained on day 0 of AZD1222 vaccination. The chain combines TRBV14 with TRBJ1-2; possibly TRBD1 for D (5 bases). CDR3 in DNA: TGTGCCAGCAGCCTTGCCGGGACCGATCGGGGTGGCTACACCTTC. Its translation: CASSLAGTDRGGYTF. Looking up the rest from reference TRBV14 and TRBJ1-2 gives the full variable domain: EAGVTQFPSHSVIEKGQTVTLRCDPISGHDNLYWYRRVMGKEIKFLLHFVKESKQDESGMPNNRFLAERTGGTYSTLKVQPAELEDSGVYFCASSLAGTDRGGYTFGSGTRLTVV.